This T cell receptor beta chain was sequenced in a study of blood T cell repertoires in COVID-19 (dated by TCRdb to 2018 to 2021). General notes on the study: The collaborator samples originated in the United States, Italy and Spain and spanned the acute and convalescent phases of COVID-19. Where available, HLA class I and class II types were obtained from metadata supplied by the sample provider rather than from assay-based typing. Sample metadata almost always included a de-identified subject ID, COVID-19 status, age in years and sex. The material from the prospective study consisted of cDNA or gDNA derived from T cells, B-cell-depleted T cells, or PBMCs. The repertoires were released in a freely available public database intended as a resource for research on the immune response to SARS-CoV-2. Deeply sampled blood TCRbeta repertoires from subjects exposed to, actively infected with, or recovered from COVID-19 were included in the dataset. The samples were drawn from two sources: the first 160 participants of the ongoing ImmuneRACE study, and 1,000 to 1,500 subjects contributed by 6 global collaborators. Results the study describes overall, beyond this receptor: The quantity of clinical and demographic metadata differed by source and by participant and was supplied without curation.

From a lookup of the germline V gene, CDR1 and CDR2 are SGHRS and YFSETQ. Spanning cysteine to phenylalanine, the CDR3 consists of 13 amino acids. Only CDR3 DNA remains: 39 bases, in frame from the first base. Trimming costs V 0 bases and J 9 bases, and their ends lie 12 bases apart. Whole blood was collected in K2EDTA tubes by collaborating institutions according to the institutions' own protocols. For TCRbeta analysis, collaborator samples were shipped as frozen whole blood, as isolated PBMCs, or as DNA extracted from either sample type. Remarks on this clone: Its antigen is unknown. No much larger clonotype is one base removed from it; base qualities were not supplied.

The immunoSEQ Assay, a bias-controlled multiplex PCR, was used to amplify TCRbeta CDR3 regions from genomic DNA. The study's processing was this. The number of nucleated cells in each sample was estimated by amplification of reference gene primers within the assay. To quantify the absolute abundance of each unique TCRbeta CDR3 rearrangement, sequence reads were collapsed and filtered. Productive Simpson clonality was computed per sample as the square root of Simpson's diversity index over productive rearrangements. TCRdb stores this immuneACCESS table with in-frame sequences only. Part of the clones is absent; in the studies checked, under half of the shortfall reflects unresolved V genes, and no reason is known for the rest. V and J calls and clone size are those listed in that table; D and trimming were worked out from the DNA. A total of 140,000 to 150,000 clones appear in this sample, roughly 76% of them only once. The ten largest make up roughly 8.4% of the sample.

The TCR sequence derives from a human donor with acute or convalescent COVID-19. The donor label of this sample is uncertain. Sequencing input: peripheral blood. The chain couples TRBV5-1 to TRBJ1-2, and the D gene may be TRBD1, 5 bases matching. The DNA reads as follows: TGCGCCAGCAGCTTGGGGTCAGGGAGGAGCTACACCTTC. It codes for CASSLGSGRSYTF. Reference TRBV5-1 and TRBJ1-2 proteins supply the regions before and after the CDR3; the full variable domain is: KAGVTQTPRYLIKTRGQQVTLSCSPISGHRSVSWYQQTPGQGLQFLFEYFSETQRNKGNFPGRFSGRQFSNSRSEMNVSTLELGDSALYLCASSLGSGRSYTFGSGTRLTVV.